This passage covers 2 T cell receptor beta chains from one sample sequenced in a study of immune evolution from preneoplasia to lung adenocarcinoma. This table comes from immunoSEQ multiplex PCR, and its TCRdb copy is limited to in-frame clones, with some not included. The sample includes 20,000 to 25,000 clones, around 75% of them seen just once. What was sequenced was FFPE invasive lung adenocarcinoma tissue. These receptors were obtained from a person aged 55 to 70 with lung adenocarcinoma.

The J gene is TRBJ2-5, the V gene TRBV6-6; no clear D. This CDR3 contains 12 residues. Germline assignment: CDR1 MNHNY and CDR2 SVGAGI (reference sequence). V gave up 7 bases and J gave up 5 bases, with 11 bases separating them. CDR3 protein: CASTATAETQYF. The CDR3 region has the DNA TGTGCCAGCACCGCAACCGCGGAGACCCAGTACTTC.

The V call is TRBV21-1, the J call TRBJ2-5. TRBV21-1 is termed a pseudogene. The CDR3 extends over 15 amino acids. The CDR3 bases are TGTGCCAGCAGCAAAGTGGGACGGAACCAAGAGACCCAGTACTTC. Translation gives CASSKVGRNQETQYF.